The entry that follows covers one T cell receptor beta chain sequence. Its antigen is currently unknown. The CDR3 sequence is 14 residues long. The junction had 5 bases not matched to a gene; V was cut back by 3 bases and J by 6 bases. Germline CDR1 reads WSHSY; CDR2 reads SAAADI. The data stem from a study of T cells in localized non-small cell lung cancer. Findings and limits, study-wide: Higher adjacent-lung clonality was associated with shorter survival. Among the top 100 tumor clones, a median about 57 appeared in adjacent lung.

Produced via immunoSEQ multiplex PCR; TCRdb's table is partial and in-frame only. Of approximately 3,600 clones listed, roughly a fifth are singletons. The TCR was taken from a female donor over 55 with stage II lung adenocarcinoma. The V call is TRBV10-2, the J call TRBJ2-1; 7 bases are a match to TRBD2. The material sequenced was lung tumor tissue, taken before any cancer treatment. This chain's CDR3 is CASSEAGRRNEQFF. Here the CDR3 DNA reads TGCGCCAGCAGTGAAGCGGGACGCCGCAATGAGCAGTTCTTC.